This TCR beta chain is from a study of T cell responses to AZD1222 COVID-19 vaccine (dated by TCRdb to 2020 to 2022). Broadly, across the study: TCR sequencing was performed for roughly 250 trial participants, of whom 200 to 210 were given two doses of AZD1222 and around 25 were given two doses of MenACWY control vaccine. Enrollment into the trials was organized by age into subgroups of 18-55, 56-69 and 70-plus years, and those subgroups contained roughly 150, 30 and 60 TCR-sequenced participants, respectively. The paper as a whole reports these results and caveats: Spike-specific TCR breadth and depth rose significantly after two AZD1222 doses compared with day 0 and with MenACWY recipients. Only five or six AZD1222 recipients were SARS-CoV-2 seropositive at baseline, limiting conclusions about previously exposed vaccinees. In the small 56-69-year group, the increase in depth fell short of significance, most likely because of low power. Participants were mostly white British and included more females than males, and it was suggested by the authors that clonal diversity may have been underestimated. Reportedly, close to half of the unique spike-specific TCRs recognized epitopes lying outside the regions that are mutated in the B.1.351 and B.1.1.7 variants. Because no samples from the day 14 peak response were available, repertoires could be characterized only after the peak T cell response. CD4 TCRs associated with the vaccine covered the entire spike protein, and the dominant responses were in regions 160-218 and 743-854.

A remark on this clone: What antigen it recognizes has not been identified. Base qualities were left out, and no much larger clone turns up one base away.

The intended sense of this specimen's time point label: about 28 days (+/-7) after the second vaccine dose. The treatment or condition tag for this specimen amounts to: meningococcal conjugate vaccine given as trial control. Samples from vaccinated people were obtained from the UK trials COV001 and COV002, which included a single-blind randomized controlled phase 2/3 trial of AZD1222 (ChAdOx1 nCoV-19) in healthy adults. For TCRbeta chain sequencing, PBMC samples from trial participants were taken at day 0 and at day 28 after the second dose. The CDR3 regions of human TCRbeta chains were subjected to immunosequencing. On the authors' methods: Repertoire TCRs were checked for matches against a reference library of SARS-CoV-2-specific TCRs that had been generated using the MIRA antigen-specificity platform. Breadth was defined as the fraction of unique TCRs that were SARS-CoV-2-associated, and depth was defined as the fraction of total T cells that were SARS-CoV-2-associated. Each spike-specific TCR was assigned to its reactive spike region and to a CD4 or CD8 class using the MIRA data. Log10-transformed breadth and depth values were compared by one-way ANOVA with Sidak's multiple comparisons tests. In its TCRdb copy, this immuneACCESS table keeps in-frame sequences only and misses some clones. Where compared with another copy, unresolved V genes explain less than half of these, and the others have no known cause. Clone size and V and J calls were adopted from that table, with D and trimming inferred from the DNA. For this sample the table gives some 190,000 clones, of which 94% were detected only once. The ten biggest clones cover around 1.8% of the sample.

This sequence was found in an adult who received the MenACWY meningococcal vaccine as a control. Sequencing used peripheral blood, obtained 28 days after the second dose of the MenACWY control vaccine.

The CDR3 protein sequence reads: CASRGGGQGLNSPLHF. Read as DNA, the sequence is TGTGCCAGTAGGGGCGGCGGACAGGGGTTAAATTCACCCCTCCACTTT. The chain employs TRBV19 and TRBJ1-6; TRBD1 lines up with 9 middle nucleotides. The germline V gene (reference sequence) sets CDR1 to LNHDA and CDR2 to SQIVND. Trimming leaves V shorter by 6 bases and J shorter by 7 bases, with the junction holding 10 bases beyond the gene matches. The CDR3 sequence holds 16 residues, the cysteine and phenylalanine included. The only DNA kept is the CDR3, 48 bases in frame from the first base.